A single T cell receptor beta chain is shown here with its context. PCR amplification relied on 60 Vbeta primers (plus 13 Jbeta primers). Profiling relied on immunoSEQ multiplex PCR, and the TCRdb table lists in-frame clones only, not all of them. The sample lists about 100,000 clones, under 85% occurring once. Germline values: CDR1 GTSNPN, CDR2 SVGIG (reference sequence). J lost 0 bases, V lost 5 bases, and 9 bases had no gene match. The CDR3 consists of 16 residues. The sample is drawn from a study of cytomegalovirus exposure and HLA in healthy donors. V and J are TRBV30 and TRBJ1-5; 8 positions agree with TRBD1. The receptor was isolated from a woman in her thirties or forties in good health and CMV-seronegative. The specimen was PBMCs. The DNA of the CDR3 is TGTGCCTGGCAAGGACAGGGAGCGTATAGCAATCAGCCCCAGCATTTT. Translating it yields CAWQGQGAYSNQPQHF. The full variable domain, rest sourced from reference TRBV30 and TRBJ1-5, is SQTIHQWPATLVQPVGSPLSLECTVEGTSNPNLYWYRQAAGRGLQLLFYSVGIGQISSEVPQNLSASRPQDRQFILSSKKLLLSDSGFYLCAWQGQGAYSNQPQHFGDGTRLSIL.